The next 3 T cell receptor beta chains were all read from a single sample in a study of blood T cells in healthy people across ages. Using a J-beta primer mix together with a sample-barcoded 5' primer, a second PCR was run for roughly 6 to 11 cycles. TCRdb independently ran MiXCR on the 5' RACE reads; one entry per CDR3 protein. The table has approximately 820,000 distinct CDR3 sequences, approximately 48% seen once. Input material: blood. The source of these receptors is a man between 60 and 75 years old in good health.

CDR3: CASSPIAGGRYEQYF. The CDR3 nucleotides are TGTGCCAGCAGTCCTATAGCGGGGGGCCGCTACGAGCAGTACTTC. The chain carries TRBV27 and TRBJ2-7; 10 bases line up with TRBD2. From germline, CDR1 is MNHEY and CDR2 SMNVEV (reference sequence). Trimming removed 5 bases from V and 3 bases from J; junction bases left unmatched: 7. The CDR3 is 15 residues long.

This clonotype occurred a few times. A much more abundant neighbour one base away suggests this may be a read error. V is TRBV20-1 and J is TRBJ1-2; 9 bases agree with TRBD1. This CDR3 region has 16 residues. V trimming: 6 bases; J trimming: 4 bases; junction bases outside the gene matches: 15. Germline V gene data show CDR1 as DFQATT and CDR2 as SNEGSKA (reference sequence). Here the CDR3 DNA reads TGCAGTGCCCAACTGGGCGCGGGACAGGGAGGCTATGGCTACACCTTC. It is translated as CSAQLGAGQGGYGYTF.

The chain combines TRBV6-2 or TRBV6-3 with TRBJ2-7; D may be TRBD2 (6 bases). The DNA end favors TRBJ2-5, so the J call may be wrong. This CDR3 is 14 amino acids long. From germline, CDR1 is MNHEY and CDR2 SVGEGT. The CDR3 protein is CASARRERGETQYF. For the CDR3, the DNA is TGTGCCAGCGCGCGACGGGAGAGGGGAGAGACCCAGTACTTC.